This TCR beta chain was observed in a study of regulatory T cells in long-lasting Graves disease. The CDR3 runs 13 residues. Germline V gene data show CDR1 as SGDLS and CDR2 as YYNGEE. V was pared by 3 bases and J by 0 bases, with 7 bases between. To make TCR beta libraries, researchers used iRepertoire HTBI primers and Arm-PCR of CDR3 regions. TCRdb analysed the multiplex PCR reads with MiXCR anew, one entry per CDR3 protein. The sample has 550,000 to 600,000 distinct CDR3 sequences; about 16% are singletons. Time point defined: newly diagnosed GD, antithyroid drugs for less than 3 months. PBMC-derived RNA was used for the TCR library. This clonotype was counted ten times or more. These data were likewise used in another study, on T cells in Graves' hyperthyroidism and ophthalmopathy.

The sequence was obtained from a young man with Graves disease. The genes are TRBV9 and TRBJ2-7, with D perhaps TRBD2 (6 bases). The sequencing used peripheral blood mononuclear cells (PBMCs), collected at new diagnosis, from a patient treated with antithyroid drugs. CDR3 loop: CASSAGDSYEQYF. CDR3 nucleotides: TGTGCCAGCAGCGCGGGGGACTCCTACGAGCAGTACTTC.